Below, 32 T cell receptor beta chains from the same sample are listed, as sequenced in a study of shared clonotypes between healthy human individuals. Clones were read by immunoSEQ multiplex PCR, and TCRdb kept only the in-frame ones, dropping some. The sample contains approximately 1.1 million clones, 75% to 80% of which appear only once. Sequenced input: memory CD4+ T cells from PBMCs. Subset defined: CD45RA-negative fraction. All receptors come from a man between 18 and 29 years old in good health. Some clones in this sample may be carry-over from other donors' samples.

This sequence joins TRBV6-5 and TRBJ2-7; 8 nucleotides match TRBD2. Germline V gene sequence: CDR1 MNHEY, CDR2 SVGAGI. The length of the CDR3 is 15 residues. V lost 6 bases, J lost 0 bases, and 7 bases stayed unmatched. CDR3 DNA: TGTGCCAGCAGGGCCCGCGCGGGAGGCTCCTACGAGCAGTACTTC. Amino acid sequence: CASRARAGGSYEQYF.

The V and J genes are TRBV10-1 and TRBJ2-1, with a weak D call TRBD2 (5 bases). The CDR3 covers 16 residues. Per germline, CDR1 WNHNN and CDR2 SYGVQD (reference sequence). With 0 bases removed from V and 0 bases from J, the gap between germline ends came to 9 bases. The CDR3 region has the DNA TGCGCCAGCAGTGAGTCGAGGCGGGTCTCCTACAATGAGCAGTTCTTC. Its translation: CASSESRRVSYNEQFF.

This chain uses TRBV19 with TRBJ2-1; 10 bases line up with TRBD2. Trimming at V came to 5 bases and at J to 3 bases, leaving 7 bases not matched to a gene. Per germline, CDR1 LNHDA and CDR2 SQIVND (reference sequence). The length of the CDR3 is 16 residues. This CDR3 reads CASSSLSGRNYNEQFF. The CDR3 DNA reads TGTGCCAGTAGTTCCCTTAGCGGGAGGAACTACAATGAGCAGTTCTTC. Variable domain in full (rest from reference TRBV19 and TRBJ2-1): DGGITQSPKYLFRKEGQNVTLSCEQNLNHDAMYWYRQDPGQGLRLIYYSQIVNDFQKGDIAEGYSVSREKKESFPLTVTSAQKNPTAFYLCASSSLSGRNYNEQFFGPGTRLTVL.

Notes on this clone: The junction differs from germline at one of its ends, possibly a read error. V gene TRBV6-1 combines with J gene TRBJ2-5; possibly TRBD1 or TRBD2 for D (6 bases each). This CDR3 region has 12 residues. From germline, CDR1 is MNHNS and CDR2 SASEGT. CDR3 sequence (DNA): TGTGCCACCAGTCTAGGGGGGGAGACCCAGTACTTC. As protein: CATSLGGETQYF.

The chain combines TRBV20-1 with TRBJ2-1; D may be TRBD2 (5 bases). Trimming cost V 3 bases and J 10 bases, with 10 bases left between them. Germline loops: CDR1 DFQATT, CDR2 SNEGSKA (reference sequence). This CDR3 is 11 amino acids long. The CDR3 DNA sequence: TGCAGTGCTAGTGGGAGTAGCGAGCAGTTCTTC. Translation gives CSASGSSEQFF.

The CDR3 DNA follows: TGTGCCAGCAGTTACTCGAAGACAGGTGGGCCCTATGGCTACACCTTC. This sequence encodes CASSYSKTGGPYGYTF. This chain links TRBV6-6 with TRBJ1-2; D might be TRBD1 (6 bases). The V gene lost 0 bases and the J gene lost 4 bases, with 15 bases spanning the gap. This CDR3 contains 16 residues. Germline-derived CDR1 and CDR2 are MNHNY and SVGAGI (reference sequence).

The J gene is TRBJ2-1, the V gene TRBV7-8; D is unresolved. Looked up from germline, CDR1 is SGHVS and CDR2 is FQNEAQ. The CDR3 covers 10 residues. Trimming shortened V by 2 bases and J by 10 bases, and 3 bases separated the two germline ends. CDR3 sequence: CASSLSEQFF. The CDR3 nucleotides read TGTGCCAGCAGCTTAAGCGAGCAGTTCTTC.

The rearrangement uses TRBV28 and TRBJ2-3; D is undetermined. Trimming shortened V by 6 bases and J by 0 bases, and 10 bases separated the two germline ends. Germline CDR1 is MDHEN and CDR2 is SYDVKM. The CDR3 is made up of 14 amino acids. The CDR3 DNA reads as TGTGCCAGCAGCGAGAACCTAAGCACAGATACGCAGTATTTT. It is translated as CASSENLSTDTQYF.

This sequence joins TRBV9 and TRBJ1-1, with a possible D match to TRBD1 (5 bases). The V end was cut by 3 bases, the J end by 4 bases, with 16 bases between. CDR3 length: 15 amino acids. Germline lookup yields CDR1 SGDLS and CDR2 YYNGEE. CDR3 residues: CASSGGAGVGTEAFF. The CDR3 bases are TGTGCCAGCAGCGGCGGAGCGGGGGTGGGCACTGAAGCTTTCTTT.

This clone was counted once. The sample carries other DNA sequences with the same CDR3. The gene calls are TRBV19 and TRBJ2-7; D is possibly TRBD1 (6 bases). Germline CDR1 reads LNHDA; CDR2 reads SQIVND (reference sequence). Trimming left V 5 bases short and J 0 bases short, with 14 bases between. This CDR3 has 15 residues. The CDR3 DNA follows: TGTGCCAGTAGTCGACACAGGGAAAGCTCCTACGAGCAGTACTTC. It codes for CASSRHRESSYEQYF.

The rearrangement joins TRBV5-1 to TRBJ2-3, with a tentative D call TRBD2 (5 bases). Germline V CDR1 and CDR2: SGHRS, YFSETQ. V lost 6 bases and J 3 bases, leaving 14 bases between the germline ends. This CDR3 comprises 14 residues. The CDR3 protein is CASTPEWTTDTQYF. Here the CDR3 DNA reads TGCGCCAGCACCCCCGAATGGACTACAGATACGCAGTATTTT.

The chain carries TRBV5-4 and TRBJ2-5; either TRBD1 or TRBD2 may supply D (5 bases each). The V gene's germline CDR1 is SGHNT and CDR2 YYREEE (reference sequence). The CDR3 length is 13 residues. V was pared by 4 bases and J by 1 base, with 8 bases between. The CDR3 spells CASSPGPQETQYF. In DNA form, the CDR3 reads TGTGCCAGCAGCCCGGGGCCCCAAGAGACCCAGTACTTC.

V is TRBV7-8 and J is TRBJ2-2, with TRBD2 matching over 8 bases. This CDR3 contains 15 residues. Germline assignment: CDR1 SGHVS and CDR2 FQNEAQ. V gave up 7 bases and J gave up 7 bases; unmatched junction bases: 11. CDR3 sequence reads: CASKAQRESIGELFF. As DNA, the CDR3 is TGTGCCAGCAAGGCCCAGCGGGAGTCGATCGGGGAGCTGTTTTTT.

Turning to this clone: A single base separates this from a much larger clone, so it may be a read error. This CDR3 is also generated by other DNA sequences in the sample. The chain combines TRBV29-1 with TRBJ2-1; D perhaps matches TRBD1 (6 bases). Germline CDR1 SQVTM, CDR2 ANQGSEA. This CDR3 spans 14 amino acids. The CDR3 loop is CSVERQASYNEQFF. The CDR3 DNA sequence: TGCAGCGTTGAGAGACAGGCCTCCTACAATGAACAGTTCTTC.

This clone occurred a few times. J is TRBJ1-2 and V is TRBV27; D gene uncertain. Germline V gives CDR1 MNHEY, CDR2 SMNVEV (reference sequence). The CDR3 has 15 amino acids. V was cut by 5 bases and J by 4 bases, with 17 bases left in between. CDR3: CASSQREGSGYGYTF. DNA of the CDR3: TGTGCCAGCAGTCAGCGAGAGGGCTCGGGCTATGGCTACACCTTC.

The CDR3 region is CASSSRPGLGATNEKLFF. The CDR3 DNA reads TGTGCCAGCAGCTCCCGTCCGGGACTGGGCGCAACTAATGAAAAACTGTTTTTT. The chain combines TRBV7-9 with TRBJ1-4; TRBD1 is a possible D gene (5 bases). This CDR3 comprises 18 residues. With 4 bases removed from V and 0 bases from J, the gap between germline ends came to 18 bases. Germline CDR1 is SEHNR and CDR2 is FQNEAQ (reference sequence).

This clone was counted between two and nine times. This chain uses TRBV7-2 with TRBJ1-5; D not resolved. Germline V gene sequence: CDR1 SGHTA, CDR2 FQGNSA. V was shortened by 8 bases and J by 4 bases, with 9 bases between the two germline ends. The CDR3 consists of 12 residues. This CDR3 reads CASRTANQPQHF. DNA for the CDR3: TGTGCCAGCCGGACCGCAAATCAGCCCCAGCATTTT. Using reference TRBV7-2 and TRBJ1-5 for the parts outside the CDR3, the full variable domain is GAGVSQSPSNKVTEKGKDVELRCDPISGHTALYWYRQSLGQGLEFLIYFQGNSAPDKSGLPSDRFSAERTGGSVSTLTIQRTQQEDSAVYLCASRTANQPQHFGDGTRLSIL.

The sample holds one count of this clone. This chain connects TRBV5-4 to TRBJ2-1; unclear D gene. The germline V gene encodes CDR1 SGHNT and CDR2 YYREEE (reference sequence). Trimming left V 5 bases short and J 3 bases short, with 18 bases between. The CDR3 sequence is 16 residues long. The CDR3 here is CASSFSGASIYNEQFF. The CDR3 nucleotides read TGTGCCAGCAGTTTTTCCGGTGCGTCGATCTACAATGAGCAGTTCTTC.

The V call is TRBV28, the J call TRBJ1-2; a possible D gene is TRBD1 (6 bases). V was shortened by 5 bases and J by 3 bases, with 13 bases between the two germline ends. Germline V CDR1 and CDR2: MDHEN, SYDVKM. The CDR3 runs 14 residues. The CDR3 loop reads CASSPYREYYGYTF. The CDR3 DNA follows: TGTGCCAGCAGTCCTTACAGGGAATACTATGGCTACACCTTC.

The chain joins TRBV7-6 to TRBJ2-3; D ambiguous. The CDR3 has 12 amino acids. Trimming pared 5 bases from V and 1 base from J, leaving 4 bases between. The germline gives CDR1 SGHVS, CDR2 FNYEAQ. CDR3 coding DNA: TGTGCCAGCAGCGCAGGCACAGATACGCAGTATTTT. Protein sequence: CASSAGTDTQYF.

With respect to this clone: The sample has other DNA sequences that encode this CDR3 too. The rearrangement joins TRBV5-1 to TRBJ2-1, with 14 bases fitting TRBD2. The CDR3 extends over 16 amino acids. V lost 4 bases and J lost 4; bases outside the gene matches: 4. From germline, CDR1 is SGHRS and CDR2 YFSETQ. For the CDR3, the DNA is TGCGCCAGCAGCCCCGGGACTAGCGGGAGTTACAATGAGCAGTTCTTC. Encoded protein: CASSPGTSGSYNEQFF.

This chain connects TRBV27 to TRBJ2-7; TRBD2 aligns across 12 bases. With 5 bases clipped from V and 4 bases from J, the junction kept 9 bases outside the gene matches. This CDR3 has 16 residues. CDR1 and CDR2 (germline): MNHEY, SMNVEV (reference sequence). For the CDR3, the DNA is TGTGCCAGCAGTGCCTACCTAGCGGGAGGGCAGTACGAGCAGTACTTC. Protein product: CASSAYLAGGQYEQYF.

The rearrangement joins TRBV5-1 to TRBJ2-7; TRBD2 agrees at 9 bases. The CDR3 totals 15 residues. The V gene's germline CDR1 is SGHRS and CDR2 YFSETQ. The J segment lost 3 bases and the V segment lost 4 bases, leaving 8 bases of the junction unmatched. The CDR3 spells CASSPTSGGVYEQYF. CDR3 nucleotide sequence: TGCGCCAGCAGCCCGACTAGCGGAGGGGTCTACGAGCAGTACTTC.

The gene calls are TRBV25-1 and TRBJ2-7, with D uncertain. This CDR3 has 16 residues. V lost 6 bases to trimming and J lost 2 bases, with 20 bases between them. CDR1 MGHDK and CDR2 SYGVNS come from the germline V gene. CDR3 nucleotides: TGTGCCAGCAGCCACCTGCCCGGCGGCGGTCCCTACGAGCAGTACTTC. Translated: CASSHLPGGGPYEQYF.

The genes are TRBV6-5 and TRBJ1-2; D call uncertain. Germline V CDR1 and CDR2: MNHEY, SVGAGI. CDR3 length: 14 residues. V lost 2 bases, J lost 5 bases, and 12 bases lay in between. DNA of the CDR3: TGTGCCAGCAGTTACGGTAGGGCCTATTATGGCTACACCTTC. Its translation is CASSYGRAYYGYTF.

In its sample, this clone was seen a few times. The chain joins TRBV27 to TRBJ1-5; 9 nucleotides line up with TRBD1. V trimming: 5 bases; J trimming: 3 bases; junction bases outside the gene matches: 8. In germline, CDR1 is MNHEY, CDR2 SMNVEV (reference sequence). This CDR3 is built from 16 residues. The CDR3 here is CASSPVGTGPNQPQHF. CDR3 sequence (DNA): TGTGCCAGCAGTCCGGTGGGGACAGGGCCCAATCAGCCCCAGCATTTT.

The rearrangement links TRBV4-2 to TRBJ2-1; no firm D call. The V end was cut by 0 bases, the J end by 12 bases, with 15 bases between. Germline loops: CDR1 LGHNA, CDR2 YNFKEQ. The CDR3 totals 14 residues. CDR3 sequence (DNA): TGTGCCAGCAGCCAAGATCGTGCGCAACGGGTGCAGTTCTTC. It codes for CASSQDRAQRVQFF.

On this clone itself: The same CDR3 also results from other DNA sequences found in this sample. The rearrangement uses TRBV11-3 and TRBJ2-2; D gene ambiguous. CDR1 is SGHNT and CDR2 is YENEEA in the germline V gene. The CDR3 runs 14 residues. Trimming left V 0 bases short and J 2 bases short, with 4 bases between. The DNA for the CDR3 is TGTGCCAGCAGCTTAGAGTTCAACACCGGGGAGCTGTTTTTT. This gives the protein CASSLEFNTGELFF.

Here the CDR3 reads CASRFTGGNEQFF. In DNA, the CDR3 is TGTGCCAGCAGGTTTACAGGGGGGAATGAGCAGTTCTTC. This chain links TRBV11-2 with TRBJ2-1; 8 bases match TRBD1. The germline gives CDR1 SGHAT, CDR2 FQNNGV. This CDR3 has 13 residues. Unmatched junction bases numbered 5, after V lost 6 bases and J lost 7 bases.

The chain combines TRBV28 with TRBJ2-5; possible D gene TRBD1, 7 bases. There are 14 residues in the CDR3. V lost 10 bases and J lost 2, with 17 bases in between. From germline, CDR1 is MDHEN and CDR2 SYDVKM. The CDR3, as DNA: TGTGCCACCACCGGCGGGGACAGACAAGAGACCCAGTACTTC. This gives the protein CATTGGDRQETQYF.

The V and J genes are TRBV10-1 and TRBJ2-3; unclear D gene. CDR1 is WNHNN and CDR2 is SYGVQD in the germline V gene (reference sequence). There are 14 residues in the CDR3. With 7 bases removed from V and 2 bases from J, the gap between germline ends came to 13 bases. CDR3 sequence: CASTSGDATDTQYF. The CDR3 nucleotides are TGCGCCAGCACGTCAGGAGACGCCACAGATACGCAGTATTTT.

The V and J genes are TRBV28 and TRBJ1-1; D not resolved. With 7 bases removed from V and 6 bases from J, the gap between germline ends came to 21 bases. CDR3 length equals 15 residues. Germline loops: CDR1 MDHEN, CDR2 SYDVKM. CDR3 region: CASTPPFGGSPEAFF. The CDR3 nucleotides are TGTGCCAGCACCCCCCCGTTTGGAGGCAGCCCTGAAGCTTTCTTT. Looking up the rest from reference TRBV28 and TRBJ1-1 gives the full variable domain: DVKVTQSSRYLVKRTGEKVFLECVQDMDHENMFWYRQDPGLGLRLIYFSYDVKMKEKGDIPEGYSVSREKKERFSLILESASTNQTSMYLCASTPPFGGSPEAFFGQGTRLTVV.